Each of the 3 T cell receptor beta chains below was sequenced from the same sample in a study of regulatory T cells in long-lasting Graves disease. Time point meaning: persistent/refractory GD, antithyroid drugs over 5 years with positive TRAb. Generation of the TCR library employed RNA extracted from PBMCs. To make TCR beta libraries, researchers used iRepertoire HTBI primers and Arm-PCR of CDR3 regions. TCRdb passed the multiplex PCR reads through MiXCR, listing each CDR3 protein once. The table shows 420,000 or so distinct CDR3 sequences, with around a quarter occurring only once. The sequenced sample was peripheral blood mononuclear cells (PBMCs), obtained when the disease was refractory, from a patient treated with antithyroid drugs. Receptors originate from a female donor with Graves disease.

The chain links TRBV18 to TRBJ2-2; 7 bases agree with TRBD1. V shed 3 bases and J 4 bases; nucleotides not matched to a gene: 2. The germline V gene has CDR1 KGHSH and CDR2 LQKENI. The CDR3 is made up of 14 amino acids. The CDR3 reads CASSPGQSTGELFF. The CDR3 region has the DNA TGTGCCAGCTCACCGGGACAGAGCACCGGGGAGCTGTTTTTT.

This clonotype was seen a single time. The genes are TRBV4-1 and TRBJ2-5; D is uncertain. V was trimmed by 1 base and J by 3 bases, leaving 9 bases between them. Germline V gene data show CDR1 as MGHRA and CDR2 as YSYEKL. The CDR3 has 14 amino acids. The CDR3 here is CASSQGPAEETQYF. The DNA of the CDR3 is TGCGCCAGCAGCCAAGGACCTGCAGAAGAGACCCAGTACTTC.

In its sample, this clonotype was seen a few times. The chain has TRBV30 and TRBJ1-6; D may be TRBD1 (6 bases). The CDR3 sequence is 17 residues long. Trimming took off 0 bases at V and 1 base at J, with 13 bases between the two ends. CDR1 and CDR2 from the germline V gene are GTSNPN and SVGIG (reference sequence). The CDR3 coding sequence is TGTGCCTGGAGTGTTGCGGGGGGCTTTTCCTATAATTCACCCCTCCACTTT. It translates to CAWSVAGGFSYNSPLHF. Full variable domain (missing parts from reference TRBV30 and TRBJ1-6): SQTIHQWPATLVQPVGSPLSLECTVEGTSNPNLYWYRQAAGRGLQLLFYSVGIGQISSEVPQNLSASRPQDRQFILSSKKLLLSDSGFYLCAWSVAGGFSYNSPLHFGNGTRLTVT.